These 8 T cell receptor beta chains came from one sample sequenced in a study of T-cell memory formation after mild COVID-19. TCRdb passed the 5' RACE reads through MiXCR, listing each CDR3 protein once. The sample contains about 310,000 distinct CDR3 sequences, roughly a fifth of which appear only once. The sample consisted of PBMCs or a T cell subset sorted from them (not recorded which). The origin of the receptors is a man younger than 35 who had mild COVID-19 (a few samples of this study predate the infection). Cell type and time point are not known.

The V call is TRBV6-2 or TRBV6-3, the J call TRBJ1-6; no clear D. CDR1 and CDR2 (germline): MNHEY, SVGEGT. The CDR3 totals 13 residues. The germline V and J ends were trimmed by 10 bases and 4 bases, with 11 bases remaining between them. The CDR3 here is CATWTDYNSPLHF. The CDR3 DNA is TGTGCCACCTGGACGGATTATAATTCACCCCTCCACTTT.

The chain combines TRBV7-2 with TRBJ2-5, with D perhaps matching TRBD1 (6 bases). Per the germline V gene, CDR1 is SGHTA and CDR2 is FQGNSA. The CDR3 contains 13 residues. V was trimmed by 8 bases and J by 4 bases, leaving 14 bases between them. CDR3 residues: CASARGGGETQYF. For the CDR3, the DNA is TGTGCCAGCGCCAGGGGTGGAGGAGAGACCCAGTACTTC.

The J gene is TRBJ2-3, the V gene TRBV6-2 or TRBV6-3; tentatively, D is TRBD1 (6 bases). Germline V CDR1 and CDR2: MNHEY, SVGEGT. CDR3 length equals 14 residues. V lost 2 bases and J lost 6, with 12 bases in between. The CDR3 region has the DNA TGTGCCAGCAGTTACGGGGGCGCCAGGGATACGCAGTATTTT. This translates into CASSYGGARDTQYF.

This clonotype has more than one count but fewer than ten. DNA of the CDR3: TGTGCCAGCAGCCCCTCTAGGGCCCACGGGACACAGTACTTC. Its translation: CASSPSRAHGTQYF. The gene calls are TRBV3-1 and TRBJ2-5; TRBD1 is a possible D gene (6 bases). Trimming shortened V by 4 bases and J by 11 bases, and 20 bases separated the two germline ends. The germline V gene encodes CDR1 LGHDT and CDR2 YNNKEL (reference sequence). The CDR3 has 14 residues.

This clonotype was recorded a few times. The rearrangement links TRBV20-1 to TRBJ2-2; 7 bases are shared with TRBD1. CDR1 DFQATT and CDR2 SNEGSKA come from the germline V gene (reference sequence). V shed 4 bases and J 8 bases; nucleotides not matched to a gene: 4. CDR3 size: 12 residues. CDR3 protein: CSATKGAGELFF. The CDR3 nucleotides read TGCAGTGCTACGAAGGGGGCTGGGGAGCTGTTTTTT.

The gene calls are TRBV10-3 and TRBJ1-1; D is unresolved. The CDR3 runs to 12 residues. Trimming took off 2 bases at V and 1 base at J, with 2 bases between the two ends. Germline V CDR1 and CDR2: ENHRY, SYGVKD. CDR3 coding DNA: TGTGCCATCAGTGAGAGGAACACTGAAGCTTTCTTT. As protein: CAISERNTEAFF.

The chain links TRBV6-4 to TRBJ2-6; D is perhaps TRBD1 (5 bases). Per germline, CDR1 MRHNA and CDR2 SNTAGT. The CDR3 runs to 16 residues. V lost 4 bases and J 0 bases, leaving 10 bases between the germline ends. This chain's CDR3 is CASSGRTSSGANVLTF. The CDR3 nucleotides are TGTGCCAGCAGTGGAAGGACAAGCTCTGGGGCCAACGTCCTGACTTTC.

The table lists this clonotype with a few counts. The chain joins TRBV20-1 to TRBJ2-2; D uncertain. The ends were cut back, 4 bases at V and 4 bases at J, with 16 bases in the middle. Per the germline V gene, CDR1 is DFQATT and CDR2 is SNEGSKA (reference sequence). This CDR3 is built from 15 residues. The CDR3 region has the DNA TGCAGTGCTACGAATCCTCGCGGCCGCACCGGGGAGCTGTTTTTT. Its translation is CSATNPRGRTGELFF.